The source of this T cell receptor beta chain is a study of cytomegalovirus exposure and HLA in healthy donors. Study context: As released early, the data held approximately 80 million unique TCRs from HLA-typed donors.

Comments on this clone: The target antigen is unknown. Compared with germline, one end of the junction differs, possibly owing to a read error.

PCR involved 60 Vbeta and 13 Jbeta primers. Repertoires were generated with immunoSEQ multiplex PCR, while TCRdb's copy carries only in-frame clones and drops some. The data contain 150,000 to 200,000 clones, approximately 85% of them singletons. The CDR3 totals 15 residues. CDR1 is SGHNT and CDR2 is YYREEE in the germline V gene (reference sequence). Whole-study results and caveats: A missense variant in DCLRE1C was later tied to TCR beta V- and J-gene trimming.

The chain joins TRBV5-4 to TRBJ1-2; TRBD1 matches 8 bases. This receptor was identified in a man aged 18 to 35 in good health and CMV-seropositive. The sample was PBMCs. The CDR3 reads CASTLGSDRGYGYTF. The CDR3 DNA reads TGTGCCAGCACCTTGGGGTCCGACAGGGGCTATGGCTACACCTTC.